This T cell receptor (beta chain) was identified during a study of OX40 agonist ivuxolimab in advanced cancers. Germline trimming cut 7 bases from V and 4 bases from J; bases unmatched to any gene: 8. The germline CDR1 and CDR2 sequences are MNHNY and SVGAGI (reference sequence). The CDR3 covers 15 residues. Sequenced by immunoSEQ multiplex PCR; TCRdb stores in-frame clones only, minus some. Of nearly 60,000 clones listed, around 90% are singletons. V gene TRBV6-6 combines with J gene TRBJ2-7; TRBD2 aligns across 12 bases. The input for sequencing was CD4+ or CD8+ T cells sorted from blood, taken in a trial of the OX40 agonist ivuxolimab. This clonotype was obtained from an adult with an advanced solid tumor such as melanoma, head and neck, liver or kidney cancer. Written as DNA, the CDR3 is TGTGCCAGCACCCCGACTAGCGGGAGACCGTACGAGCAGTACTTC. Protein product: CASTPTSGRPYEQYF.